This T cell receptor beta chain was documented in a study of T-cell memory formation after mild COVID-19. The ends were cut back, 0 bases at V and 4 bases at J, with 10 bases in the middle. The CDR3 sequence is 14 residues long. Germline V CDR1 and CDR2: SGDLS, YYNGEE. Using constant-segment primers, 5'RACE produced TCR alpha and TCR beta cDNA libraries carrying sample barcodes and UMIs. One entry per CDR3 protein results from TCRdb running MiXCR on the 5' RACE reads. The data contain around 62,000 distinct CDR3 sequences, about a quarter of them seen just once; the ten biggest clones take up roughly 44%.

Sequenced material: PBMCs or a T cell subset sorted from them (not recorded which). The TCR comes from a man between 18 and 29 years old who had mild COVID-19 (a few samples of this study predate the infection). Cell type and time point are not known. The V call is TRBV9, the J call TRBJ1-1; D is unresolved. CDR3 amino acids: CASSVVRAGTEAFF. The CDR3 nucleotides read TGTGCCAGCAGCGTAGTGAGGGCGGGCACTGAAGCTTTCTTT. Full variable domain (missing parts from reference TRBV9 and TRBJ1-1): DSGVTQTPKHLITATGQRVTLRCSPRSGDLSVYWYQQSLDQGLQFLIQYYNGEERAKGNILERFSAQQFPDLHSELNLSSLELGDSALYFCASSVVRAGTEAFFGQGTRLTVV.